This record looks at one T cell receptor (beta chain) sequence and its context. Germline V gene data show CDR1 as SGHRS and CDR2 as YFSETQ. This CDR3 is built from 16 residues. The V end was cut by 4 bases, the J end by 1 base, with 17 bases between. TCRdb's table, derived via immunoSEQ multiplex PCR, lists solely in-frame clones and lacks some. In the table there are some 400,000 clones, roughly nine tenths of which are singletons. This entry comes from a study of blood T cell repertoires in COVID-19. The material sequenced was PBMCs or T cells enriched from blood (not recorded which). The source is a woman aged 40 to 50 who had been exposed to COVID-19. The chain uses TRBV5-1 and TRBJ1-1; weak D call: TRBD1 (5 bases). The CDR3 DNA is TGCGCCAGCAGCGGAGGGGCTGGGCTGGGGAACACTGAAGCTTTCTTT. Protein: CASSGGAGLGNTEAFF.